This is a list of T cell receptor beta chains from one sample in a study of cytomegalovirus exposure and HLA in healthy donors. Generated by immunoSEQ multiplex PCR, the TCRdb table keeps only in-frame clones and is missing some. The sample has 110,000 to 150,000 clones; 86% are singletons. The sequenced sample was PBMCs. The receptor set was obtained from a man between 18 and 29 years old in good health and CMV-seronegative. Both conserved end residues are part of each CDR3. The D gene is left open where the match is weak. Clone size is given for some rows only: seen once, a few or many times, or a class if the clone is expanded.

CDR3	DNA	size	D	V	J
CASSPNRNQPQHF	TGTGCCAGCTCACCCAACAGGAATCAGCCCCAGCATTTT	.	.	TRBV18	TRBJ1-5
CASSLPPGQRSYTEAFF	TGTGCCAGCAGCTTACCTCCGGGACAGAGGTCGTACACTGAAGCTTTCTTT	.	TRBD1	TRBV7-9	TRBJ1-1
CASSSLPLDRGDGYTF	TGTGCCAGCAGTTCCCTACCACTAGACAGGGGTGACGGCTACACCTTC	.	TRBD1	TRBV27	TRBJ1-2
CASSQEALAGYNEQFF	TGCGCCAGCAGCCAAGAGGCACTAGCGGGATACAATGAGCAGTTCTTC	.	TRBD2	TRBV4-3	TRBJ2-1
CASSQGRGTTNEKLFF	TGCGCCAGCAGCCAAGGCAGGGGGACAACTAATGAAAAACTGTTTTTT	once	TRBD1	TRBV4-3	TRBJ1-4
CASSDGTSGRETQYF	TGTGCCAGCAGTGACGGGACTAGCGGGAGAGAGACCCAGTACTTC	.	TRBD2	TRBV27	TRBJ2-5
CSVGDRASYEQYF	TGCAGCGTGGGGGACAGGGCCTCCTACGAGCAGTACTTC	.	TRBD1	TRBV29-1	TRBJ2-7
CASSFSLDRGNTEAFF	TGTGCCAGCAGCTTTTCGTTGGACAGGGGGAACACTGAAGCTTTCTTT	.	TRBD1	TRBV5-4	TRBJ1-1
CASSTRGGLAGGYEQYF	TGTGCCAGCTCGACACGCGGCGGACTAGCGGGAGGATACGAGCAGTACTTC	.	TRBD2	TRBV18	TRBJ2-7
CASSPQGEDYEQYF	TGTGCCAGCAGCCCACAGGGGGAAGACTACGAGCAGTACTTC	.	TRBD1	TRBV5-5	TRBJ2-7
CASSLAGSVGEKLFF	TGCGCCAGCAGCTTGGCGGGGTCCGTGGGTGAAAAACTGTTTTTT	.	.	TRBV5-1	TRBJ1-4
CASKGLAGARYDGEQFF	TGTGCCAGTAAGGGACTAGCGGGAGCACGGTACGACGGTGAGCAGTTCTTC	.	TRBD2	TRBV19	TRBJ2-1
CASSERTGGADTQYF	TGTGCCAGCAGTGAAAGGACAGGGGGCGCGGATACGCAGTATTTT	.	TRBD1	TRBV6-1	TRBJ2-3
CASTRGGASGGYEQFF	TGTGCCAGCACCCGGGGAGGGGCTAGCGGGGGGTATGAGCAGTTCTTC	.	TRBD2	TRBV7-2	TRBJ2-1
CASSHPDGGADNEQFF	TGTGCCAGCAGCCATCCGGATGGGGGGGCCGATAATGAGCAGTTCTTC	.	.	TRBV4-2	TRBJ2-1
CASSISGAGYGYTF	TGTGCCAGCAGTATATCGGGAGCGGGTTATGGCTACACCTTC	.	.	TRBV2	TRBJ1-2
CASSSAGAISSEQYF	TGTGCCAGCAGTTCGGCGGGGGCGATTTCGAGTGAGCAGTACTTC	.	.	TRBV6-5	TRBJ2-7
CASSPSGGADTEAFF	TGTGCCAGCTCACCATCCGGGGGGGCGGACACTGAAGCTTTCTTT	.	.	TRBV18	TRBJ1-1
CASSLRLGHTYEQYF	TGTGCCAGCAGCTTGCGCCTGGGACACACCTACGAGCAGTACTTC	.	.	TRBV13	TRBJ2-7
CASSSETSGGPQYF	TGCGCCAGCAGCTCGGAGACTAGCGGGGGCCCTCAGTACTTC	.	TRBD2	TRBV5-1	TRBJ2-5
CASRRGGGLNTEAFF	TGTGCCAGCAGAAGGGGTGGGGGCTTGAACACTGAAGCTTTCTTT	many	.	TRBV6-6	TRBJ1-1
CASSQGLAGGPYEQYF	TGTGCCAGCAGCCAAGGACTAGCGGGAGGACCTTACGAGCAGTACTTC	.	TRBD2	TRBV7-9	TRBJ2-7
CSAGQPQETQYF	TGCAGCGCGGGACAGCCCCAAGAGACCCAGTACTTC	.	TRBD1	TRBV29-1	TRBJ2-5
CASSATPTGSRSDGYTF	TGTGCCAGCAGTGCTACTCCGACAGGGAGCAGATCAGATGGCTACACCTTC	.	TRBD1	TRBV6-1	TRBJ1-2
CASRTGTPDGYTF	TGTGCCAGCAGAACCGGGACTCCGGATGGCTACACCTTC	.	.	TRBV28	TRBJ1-2
CASSLTPGTGQEKLFF	TGTGCCAGTAGTTTAACCCCCGGGACAGGCCAGGAAAAACTGTTTTTT	.	TRBD1	TRBV19	TRBJ1-4
CAISESGGRGYGYTF	TGTGCCATCAGTGAGTCGGGGGGACGGGGCTATGGCTACACCTTC	.	.	TRBV10-3	TRBJ1-2
CASSYGTGVEQYF	TGTGCCAGCAGCTACGGGACAGGGGTCGAGCAGTACTTC	.	TRBD1	TRBV11-3	TRBJ2-7
CASRPTGGLMNTEAFF	TGTGCCAGCAGACCCACAGGGGGCCTTATGAACACTGAAGCTTTCTTT	few	TRBD1	TRBV28	TRBJ1-1
CASSQTGGGYGYTF	TGTGCCAGCAGCCAAACAGGGGGAGGCTATGGCTACACCTTC	.	TRBD1	TRBV14	TRBJ1-2
CASSETSGNREQYF	TGTGCCAGTAGTGAGACTAGCGGGAATCGCGAGCAGTACTTC	.	TRBD2	TRBV19	TRBJ2-7
CASSSRTGGYGYTF	TGTGCCAGCAGTTCTCGGACAGGGGGCTATGGCTACACCTTC	.	TRBD1	TRBV2	TRBJ1-2
CASRKKGLPGLLLYGYTF	TGTGCCAGCAGAAAAAAAGGACTTCCGGGCCTACTACTCTATGGCTACACCTTC	.	.	TRBV21-1	TRBJ1-2
CASSLVGEVLFF	TGCGCCAGCAGCTTGGTAGGTGAGGTCCTGTTTTTT	.	.	TRBV5-1	TRBJ1-4
CSVATGGGNQPQHF	TGCAGCGTCGCTACAGGGGGCGGCAATCAGCCCCAGCATTTT	.	TRBD1	TRBV29-1	TRBJ1-5
CASSPQQGGEQFF	TGTGCCAGCAGCCCACAGCAGGGTGGGGAGCAGTTCTTC	once	.	TRBV7-2	TRBJ2-1
CSVEGELTGNTIYF	TGCAGCGTTGAAGGGGAGTTAACTGGAAACACCATATATTTT	.	.	TRBV29-1	TRBJ1-3
CASMGLGVNEQFF	TGCGCCAGCATGGGGCTTGGGGTCAATGAGCAGTTCTTC	once	.	TRBV4-1	TRBJ2-1
CASSMAGPSSYNEQFF	TGTGCCAGTAGTATGGCAGGGCCAAGCTCCTACAATGAGCAGTTCTTC	.	.	TRBV19	TRBJ2-1
CASSFPGQEASYNEQFF	TGTGCCAGCAGCTTCCCGGGACAGGAGGCCTCCTACAATGAGCAGTTCTTC	.	TRBD1	TRBV7-2	TRBJ2-1
CASSLYSEQYF	TGTGCCAGCAGCTTATATTCCGAGCAGTACTTC	.	.	TRBV7-2	TRBJ2-7
CASSYVGQMNTEAFF	TGTGCCAGCAGCTACGTAGGACAGATGAACACTGAAGCTTTCTTT	.	.	TRBV5-4	TRBJ1-1
CASRRGQAYEQYF	TGTGCCAGTAGGAGAGGACAGGCCTACGAGCAGTACTTC	.	TRBD1	TRBV19	TRBJ2-7
CASSTKTGSTGFSYEQYF	TGTGCCAGCAGCACTAAGACAGGGAGTACAGGATTCTCCTACGAGCAGTACTTC	.	TRBD1	TRBV5-4	TRBJ2-7
CASSAGSGRPPTSSYEQYF	TGTGCCAGCAGCGCCGGTAGCGGGAGGCCTCCCACAAGTTCCTACGAGCAGTACTTC	.	TRBD2	TRBV9	TRBJ2-7
CASSGTGGLPYNEQFF	TGTGCCAGTAGTGGAACGGGGGGCCTTCCCTACAATGAGCAGTTCTTC	.	.	TRBV19	TRBJ2-1
CAISEAGVTGELFF	TGTGCCATCAGTGAGGCAGGGGTCACCGGGGAGCTGTTTTTT	.	.	TRBV10-3	TRBJ2-2
CASSWTGGRTEAFF	TGTGCCAGCAGCTGGACAGGGGGCAGGACTGAAGCTTTCTTT	.	TRBD1	TRBV11-2	TRBJ1-1
CASSSGGPDRGSSGYTF	TGTGCCAGCAGCTCCGGAGGTCCGGACAGGGGAAGTAGCGGCTACACCTTC	.	TRBD1	TRBV27	TRBJ1-2
CASSYSSRDLSNTGELFF	TGTGCCAGCAGTTACTCGAGTCGGGATCTCTCGAACACCGGGGAGCTGTTTTTT	.	.	TRBV6-8	TRBJ2-2
CASNRPTRGYEQYF	TGTGCCAGCAACCGTCCTACCCGTGGCTACGAGCAGTACTTC	.	.	TRBV7-2	TRBJ2-7
CASSPLGLAGGSGSYNEQFF	TGCGCCAGCAGCCCCCTCGGGCTAGCGGGAGGAAGCGGCTCCTACAATGAGCAGTTCTTC	once	TRBD2	TRBV4-1	TRBJ2-1